Following are 15 T cell receptor beta chains from one sample sequenced in a study of cytomegalovirus exposure and HLA in healthy donors. Only in-frame clones appear in the TCRdb table, and some are missing; sequencing was by immunoSEQ multiplex PCR. Here the sample spans over 65,000 clones, around 94% being singletons. Sequencing was performed on PBMCs. The receptors come from a woman younger than 35 in good health and CMV-seropositive.

This clone has only one observation. The gene calls are TRBV29-1 and TRBJ1-6; possibly TRBD1 for D (5 bases). The CDR3 covers 16 residues. Germline CDR1 reads SQVTM; CDR2 reads ANQGSEA. With 2 bases removed from V and 4 bases from J, the gap between germline ends came to 15 bases. The CDR3 is CSVETQAYKYNSPLHF. CDR3 coding DNA: TGCAGCGTTGAAACACAGGCCTACAAATATAATTCACCCCTCCACTTT.

V is TRBV6-5 and J is TRBJ2-2, with 7 bases matching TRBD1. Germline CDR1 reads MNHEY; CDR2 reads SVGAGI. The CDR3 has 13 residues. The trim removed 8 bases at V and 7 bases at J, leaving 7 bases unmatched. This CDR3 reads CASSTGVLGELFF. The CDR3 coding sequence is TGTGCCAGCTCAACAGGGGTCCTCGGGGAGCTGTTTTTT.

The rearrangement joins TRBV5-6 to TRBJ2-1; TRBD1 aligns across 10 bases. V lost 4 bases to trimming and J lost 4 bases; unmatched junction nucleotides: 5. This CDR3 spans 15 amino acids. CDR1 is SGHDT and CDR2 is YYEEEE in the germline V gene. The CDR3 DNA reads TGTGCCAGCAGCCGAGACAGGGGGCGGTACAATGAGCAGTTCTTC. Translated, it gives CASSRDRGRYNEQFF.

The J gene is TRBJ1-2, the V gene TRBV7-9; D ambiguous. V was clipped by 1 base and J by 8 bases, with 23 bases between them. CDR1 is SEHNR and CDR2 is FQNEAQ in the germline V gene (reference sequence). The CDR3 length is 17 residues. DNA of the CDR3: TGTGCCAGCAGCTTAGATGTGACCCCCCAATCGAAGGAGGGCTACACCTTC. It encodes CASSLDVTPQSKEGYTF.

CDR3 sequence reads: CASSSRLASWGEQFF. The CDR3, as DNA: TGTGCCAGCAGCTCCCGACTAGCGTCGTGGGGTGAGCAGTTCTTC. The chain employs TRBV5-8 and TRBJ2-1; 8 bases fit TRBD2. CDR1 and CDR2 from the germline V gene are SGHTS and YDEGEE. The CDR3 covers 15 residues. Unmatched junction bases numbered 11, after V lost 3 bases and J lost 9 bases.

This clone was observed once. This chain uses TRBV6-5 with TRBJ2-1; 10 bases line up with TRBD2. Germline V gene lookup returns CDR1 MNHEY and CDR2 SVGAGI. CDR3 length: 11 residues. Trimming at V came to 6 bases and at J to 15 bases, leaving 5 bases not matched to a gene. The DNA of the CDR3 is TGTGCCAGCAGATCACTAGCGGGGTTGTTCTTC. Encoded protein: CASRSLAGLFF.

J is TRBJ2-2 and V is TRBV7-3; 7 nucleotides align to TRBD1. The trim removed 4 bases at V and 5 bases at J, leaving 1 base unmatched. CDR3 length: 13 residues. Germline values: CDR1 SGHTA, CDR2 FQGTGA. CDR3 sequence reads: CASSSTGTGELFF. CDR3 DNA sequence: TGTGCCAGCAGCTCGACAGGGACCGGGGAGCTGTTTTTT.

The V and J genes are TRBV6-6 and TRBJ1-2; 8 bases agree with TRBD1. V shed 3 bases, J shed 0 bases, and the junction held 6 bases outside the gene matches. This CDR3 spans 16 amino acids. CDR1 is MNHNY, CDR2 SVGAGI, per germline (reference sequence). CDR3 sequence: CASSYNRGFANYGYTF. The DNA for the CDR3 is TGTGCCAGCAGTTATAACAGGGGGTTTGCTAACTATGGCTACACCTTC.

The chain couples TRBV10-2 to TRBJ1-2; possible D gene TRBD1, 5 bases. The CDR3 spans 13 residues. Germline V lookup: CDR1 WSHSY, CDR2 SAAADI. Trimming pared 8 bases from V and 0 bases from J, leaving 10 bases between. The CDR3 DNA reads as TGCGCCAGCTCGTCACAGGCTAACTATGGCTACACCTTC. This translates into CASSSQANYGYTF.

The V gene is TRBV15, the J gene TRBJ2-1; possible D gene TRBD1, 5 bases. The CDR3 length is 17 residues. The germline gives CDR1 LNHNV, CDR2 YYDKDF (reference sequence). The germline V and J ends were trimmed by 3 bases and 3 bases, with 18 bases remaining between them. DNA for the CDR3: TGTGCCACCAGCAGGGGTGGTTCGGTCGGACACTACAATGAGCAGTTCTTC. Encoded protein: CATSRGGSVGHYNEQFF.

CDR3 bases: TGTGCCAGCAGCTTCCGGGACAGGGTCATTCTTGAGCAGTTCTTC. Its translation: CASSFRDRVILEQFF. The chain uses TRBV11-3 and TRBJ2-1; 9 bases map to TRBD1. The V gene end was trimmed by 3 bases and the J gene end by 9 bases; junction bases not matched to a gene: 9. CDR3 length: 15 amino acids. CDR1 SGHNT and CDR2 YENEEA come from the germline V gene.

The CDR3 loop is CASGRTDRGKETQYF. The CDR3 region has the DNA TGTGCCAGCGGGAGAACGGACAGGGGGAAGGAGACCCAGTACTTC. This chain uses TRBV7-9 with TRBJ2-5; 10 bases match TRBD1. Unmatched junction bases numbered 11, after V lost 8 bases and J lost 5 bases. This CDR3 region has 15 residues. Germline CDR1 SEHNR, CDR2 FQNEAQ (reference sequence).

This sequence joins TRBV11-2 and TRBJ2-5; tentatively, D is TRBD1 (5 bases). The CDR3 is 14 amino acids. Germline V gives CDR1 SGHAT, CDR2 FQNNGV. Trimming pared 0 bases from V and 5 bases from J, leaving 10 bases between. The CDR3 spells CASSLEVRQETQYF. The DNA for the CDR3 is TGTGCCAGCAGCTTAGAAGTTCGACAGGAGACCCAGTACTTC.

This chain links TRBV19 with TRBJ1-2; D may be TRBD1 (6 bases). Trimming removed 6 bases from V and 8 bases from J, with 10 bases in between. Per germline, CDR1 LNHDA and CDR2 SQIVND (reference sequence). The CDR3 sequence is 11 residues long. The CDR3 reads CASREQGGYTF. In DNA form, the CDR3 reads TGTGCCAGTAGGGAACAGGGAGGCTACACCTTC.

The chain uses TRBV4-1 and TRBJ2-1; no clear D. Germline-derived CDR1 and CDR2 are MGHRA and YSYEKL. The CDR3 sequence is 13 residues long. With 2 bases removed from V and 5 bases from J, the gap between germline ends came to 7 bases. The CDR3, as DNA: TGCGCCAGCAGCCAAATCGCAGACAATGAGCAGTTCTTC. This sequence encodes CASSQIADNEQFF.